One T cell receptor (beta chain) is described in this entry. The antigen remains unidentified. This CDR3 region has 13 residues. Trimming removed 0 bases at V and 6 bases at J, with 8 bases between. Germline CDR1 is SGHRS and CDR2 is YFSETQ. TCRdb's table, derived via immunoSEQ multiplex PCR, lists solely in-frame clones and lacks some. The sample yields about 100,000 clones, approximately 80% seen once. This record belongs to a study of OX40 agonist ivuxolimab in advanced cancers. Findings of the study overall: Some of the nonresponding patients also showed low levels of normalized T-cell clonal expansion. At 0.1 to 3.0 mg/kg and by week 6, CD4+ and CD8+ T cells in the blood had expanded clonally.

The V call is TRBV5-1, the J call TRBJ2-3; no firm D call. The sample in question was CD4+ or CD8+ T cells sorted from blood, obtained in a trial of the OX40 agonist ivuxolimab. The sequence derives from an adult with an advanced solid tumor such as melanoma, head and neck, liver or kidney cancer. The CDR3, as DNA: TGCGCCAGCAGCTTGGGGGGTAGTGATACGCAGTATTTT. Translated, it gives CASSLGGSDTQYF. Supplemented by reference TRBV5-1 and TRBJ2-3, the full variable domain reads KAGVTQTPRYLIKTRGQQVTLSCSPISGHRSVSWYQQTPGQGLQFLFEYFSETQRNKGNFPGRFSGRQFSNSRSEMNVSTLELGDSALYLCASSLGGSDTQYFGPGTRLTVL.